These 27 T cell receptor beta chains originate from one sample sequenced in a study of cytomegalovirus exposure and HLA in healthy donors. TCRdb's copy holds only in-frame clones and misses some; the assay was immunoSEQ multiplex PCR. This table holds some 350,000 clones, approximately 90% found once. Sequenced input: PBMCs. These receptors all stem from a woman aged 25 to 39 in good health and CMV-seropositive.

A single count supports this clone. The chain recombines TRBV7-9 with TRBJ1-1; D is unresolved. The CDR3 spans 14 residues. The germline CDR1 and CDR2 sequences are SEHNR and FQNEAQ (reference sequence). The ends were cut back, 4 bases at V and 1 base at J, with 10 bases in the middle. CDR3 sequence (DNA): TGTGCCAGCAGCTGGAGTGTGACGAACACTGAAGCTTTCTTT. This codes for CASSWSVTNTEAFF.

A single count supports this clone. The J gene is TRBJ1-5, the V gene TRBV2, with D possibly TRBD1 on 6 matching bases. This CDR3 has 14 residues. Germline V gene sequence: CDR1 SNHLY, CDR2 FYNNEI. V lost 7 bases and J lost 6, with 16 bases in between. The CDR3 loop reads CASTQGGGFQPQHF. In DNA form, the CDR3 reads TGTGCCAGCACTCAAGGGGGGGGCTTTCAGCCCCAGCATTTT.

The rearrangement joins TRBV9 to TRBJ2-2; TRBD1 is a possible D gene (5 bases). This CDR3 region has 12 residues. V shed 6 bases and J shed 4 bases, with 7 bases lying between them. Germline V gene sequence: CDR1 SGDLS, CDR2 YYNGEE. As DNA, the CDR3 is TGTGCCAGCACCAGGGTCACCGGGGAGCTGTTTTTT. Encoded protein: CASTRVTGELFF.

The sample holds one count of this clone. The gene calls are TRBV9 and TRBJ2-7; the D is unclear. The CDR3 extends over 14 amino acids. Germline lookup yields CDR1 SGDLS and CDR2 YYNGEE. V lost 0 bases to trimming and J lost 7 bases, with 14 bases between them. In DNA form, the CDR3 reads TGTGCCAGCAGCGTAGTGCCGACACCGGAGGAGCAGTACTTC. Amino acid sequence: CASSVVPTPEEQYF. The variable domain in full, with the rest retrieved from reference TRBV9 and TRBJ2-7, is DSGVTQTPKHLITATGQRVTLRCSPRSGDLSVYWYQQSLDQGLQFLIQYYNGEERAKGNILERFSAQQFPDLHSELNLSSLELGDSALYFCASSVVPTPEEQYFGPGTRLTVT.

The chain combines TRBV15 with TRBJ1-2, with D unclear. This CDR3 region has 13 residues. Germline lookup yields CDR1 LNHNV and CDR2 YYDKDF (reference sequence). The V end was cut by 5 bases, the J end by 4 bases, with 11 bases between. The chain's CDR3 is CATSPVRAYGYTF. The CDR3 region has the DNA TGTGCCACCAGCCCTGTCCGGGCCTATGGCTACACCTTC.

CDR3 coding DNA: TGCAGCGTTGTGAGGGGGGGTTCGCAGGGCTACACCTTC. Its protein product is CSVVRGGSQGYTF. V is TRBV29-1 and J is TRBJ1-2; a weak D match, TRBD1 (6 bases). V shed 4 bases and J shed 8 bases, with 17 bases lying between them. The CDR3 has 13 residues. Per the germline V gene, CDR1 is SQVTM and CDR2 is ANQGSEA.

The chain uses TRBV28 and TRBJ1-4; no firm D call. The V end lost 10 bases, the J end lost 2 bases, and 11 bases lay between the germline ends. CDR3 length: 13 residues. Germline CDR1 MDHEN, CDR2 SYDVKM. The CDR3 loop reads CAIRVSTNEKLFF. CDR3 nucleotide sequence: TGTGCCATTCGGGTTTCGACTAATGAAAAACTGTTTTTT.

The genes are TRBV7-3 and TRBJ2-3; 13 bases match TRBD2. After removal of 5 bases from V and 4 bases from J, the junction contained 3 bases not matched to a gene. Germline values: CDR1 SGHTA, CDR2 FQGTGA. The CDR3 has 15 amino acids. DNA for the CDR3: TGTGCCAGCAGCCGGGGACTAGCGGGACCAGATACGCAGTATTTT. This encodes CASSRGLAGPDTQYF.

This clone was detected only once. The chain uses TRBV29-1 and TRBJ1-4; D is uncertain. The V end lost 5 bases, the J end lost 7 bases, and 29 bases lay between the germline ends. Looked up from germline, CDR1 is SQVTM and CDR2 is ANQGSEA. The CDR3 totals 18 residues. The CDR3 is CSVLTGQSLTTLGEKLFF. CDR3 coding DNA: TGCAGCGTTTTGACGGGCCAGTCACTAACGACTTTGGGTGAAAAACTGTTTTTT.

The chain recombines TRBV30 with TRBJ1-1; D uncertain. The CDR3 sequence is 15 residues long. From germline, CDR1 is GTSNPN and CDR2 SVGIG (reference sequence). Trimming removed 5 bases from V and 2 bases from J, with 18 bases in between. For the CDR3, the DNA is TGTGCCTGGCACCGCACCGCACAGATTAACACTGAAGCTTTCTTT. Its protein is CAWHRTAQINTEAFF.

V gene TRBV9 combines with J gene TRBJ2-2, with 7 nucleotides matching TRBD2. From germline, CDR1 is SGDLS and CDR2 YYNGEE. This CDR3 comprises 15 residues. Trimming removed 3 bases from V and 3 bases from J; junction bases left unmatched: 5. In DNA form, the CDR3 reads TGTGCCAGCAGCGGGAGGGACTACCACACCGGGGAGCTGTTTTTT. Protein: CASSGRDYHTGELFF.

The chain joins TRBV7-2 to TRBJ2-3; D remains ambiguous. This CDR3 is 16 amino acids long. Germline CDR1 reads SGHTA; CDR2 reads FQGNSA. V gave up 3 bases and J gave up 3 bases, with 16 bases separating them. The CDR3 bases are TGTGCCAGCAGCTTCCTCTTGGCGTTGGGAACAGATACGCAGTATTTT. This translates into CASSFLLALGTDTQYF.

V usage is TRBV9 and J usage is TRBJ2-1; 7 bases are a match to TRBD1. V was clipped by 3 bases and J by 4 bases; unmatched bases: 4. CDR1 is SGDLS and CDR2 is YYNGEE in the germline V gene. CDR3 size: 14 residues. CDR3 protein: CASSARDRYNEQFF. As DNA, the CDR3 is TGTGCCAGCAGCGCCCGGGACAGATACAATGAGCAGTTCTTC.

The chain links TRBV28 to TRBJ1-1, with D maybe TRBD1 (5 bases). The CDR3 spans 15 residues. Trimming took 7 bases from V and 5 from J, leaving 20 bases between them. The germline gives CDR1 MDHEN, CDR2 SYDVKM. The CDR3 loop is CASTLPLGGSTEAFF. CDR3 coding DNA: TGTGCCAGCACACTGCCTCTGGGGGGGAGTACTGAAGCTTTCTTT.

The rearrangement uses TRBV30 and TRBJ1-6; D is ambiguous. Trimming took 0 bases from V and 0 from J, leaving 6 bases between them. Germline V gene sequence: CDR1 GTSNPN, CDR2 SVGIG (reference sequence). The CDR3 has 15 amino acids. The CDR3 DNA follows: TGTGCCTGGAGTGTAAGGAGCTCCTATAATTCACCCCTCCACTTT. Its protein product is CAWSVRSSYNSPLHF.

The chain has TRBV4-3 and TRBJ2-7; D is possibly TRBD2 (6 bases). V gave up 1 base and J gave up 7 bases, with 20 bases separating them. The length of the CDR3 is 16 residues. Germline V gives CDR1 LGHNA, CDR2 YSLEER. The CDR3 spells CASSQVGRGLTGEQYF. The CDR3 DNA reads TGCGCCAGCAGCCAAGTAGGGCGGGGTCTAACGGGGGAGCAGTACTTC.

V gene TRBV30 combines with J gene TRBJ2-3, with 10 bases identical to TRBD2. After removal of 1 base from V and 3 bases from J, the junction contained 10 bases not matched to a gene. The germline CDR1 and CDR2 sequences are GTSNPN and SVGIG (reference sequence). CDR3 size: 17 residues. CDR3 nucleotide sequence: TGTGCCTGGAGTGGGAGCGGGAGGGCCGGGGGAACAGATACGCAGTATTTT. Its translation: CAWSGSGRAGGTDTQYF.

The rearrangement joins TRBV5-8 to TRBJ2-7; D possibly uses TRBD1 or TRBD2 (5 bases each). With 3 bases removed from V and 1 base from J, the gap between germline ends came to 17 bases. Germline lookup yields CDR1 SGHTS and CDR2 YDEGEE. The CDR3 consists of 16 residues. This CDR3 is CASSSPRDQLSYEQYF. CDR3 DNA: TGTGCCAGCAGCTCCCCTAGGGACCAGCTATCCTACGAGCAGTACTTC.

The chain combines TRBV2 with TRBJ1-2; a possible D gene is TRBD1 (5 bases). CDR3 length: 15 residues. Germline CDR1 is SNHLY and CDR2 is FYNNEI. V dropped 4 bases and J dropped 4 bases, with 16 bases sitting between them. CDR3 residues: CASSVAKGSFYGYTF. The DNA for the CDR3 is TGTGCCAGCAGTGTAGCAAAGGGGTCTTTCTATGGCTACACCTTC.

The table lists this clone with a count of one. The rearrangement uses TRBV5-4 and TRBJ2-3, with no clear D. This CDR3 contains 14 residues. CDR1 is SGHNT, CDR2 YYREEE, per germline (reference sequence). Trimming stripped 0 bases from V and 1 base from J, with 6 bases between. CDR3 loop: CASSLDSGTDTQYF. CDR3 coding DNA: TGTGCCAGCAGCTTGGACAGCGGCACAGATACGCAGTATTTT.

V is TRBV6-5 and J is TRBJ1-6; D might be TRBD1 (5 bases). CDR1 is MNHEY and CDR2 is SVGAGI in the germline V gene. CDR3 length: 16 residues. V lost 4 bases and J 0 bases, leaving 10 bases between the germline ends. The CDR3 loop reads CASSLEGVSYNSPLHF. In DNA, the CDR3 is TGTGCCAGCAGTTTAGAAGGGGTCTCCTATAATTCACCCCTCCACTTT.

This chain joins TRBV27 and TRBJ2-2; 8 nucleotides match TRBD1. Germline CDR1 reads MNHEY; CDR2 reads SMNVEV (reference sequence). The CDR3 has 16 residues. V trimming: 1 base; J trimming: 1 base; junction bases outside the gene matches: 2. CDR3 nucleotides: TGTGCCAGCAGTTTATATGGGACAGGGAACACCGGGGAGCTGTTTTTT. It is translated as CASSLYGTGNTGELFF.

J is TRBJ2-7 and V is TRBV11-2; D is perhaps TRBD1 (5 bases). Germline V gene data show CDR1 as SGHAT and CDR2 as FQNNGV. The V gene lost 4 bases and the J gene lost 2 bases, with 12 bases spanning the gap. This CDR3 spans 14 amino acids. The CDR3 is CASSSPRQPYEQYF. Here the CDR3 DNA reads TGTGCCAGCAGCTCCCCTCGACAGCCCTACGAGCAGTACTTC. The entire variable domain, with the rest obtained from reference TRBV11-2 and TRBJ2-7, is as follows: EAGVAQSPRYKIIEKRQSVAFWCNPISGHATLYWYQQILGQGPKLLIQFQNNGVVDDSQLPKDRFSAERLKGVDSTLKIQPAKLEDSAVYLCASSSPRQPYEQYFGPGTRLTVT.

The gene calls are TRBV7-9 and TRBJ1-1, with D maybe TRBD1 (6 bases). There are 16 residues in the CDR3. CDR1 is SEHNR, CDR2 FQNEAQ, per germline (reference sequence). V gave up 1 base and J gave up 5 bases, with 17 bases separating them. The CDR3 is CASSLVGGLAGTEAFF. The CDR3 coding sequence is TGTGCCAGCAGCTTAGTTGGGGGGCTCGCAGGGACTGAAGCTTTCTTT.

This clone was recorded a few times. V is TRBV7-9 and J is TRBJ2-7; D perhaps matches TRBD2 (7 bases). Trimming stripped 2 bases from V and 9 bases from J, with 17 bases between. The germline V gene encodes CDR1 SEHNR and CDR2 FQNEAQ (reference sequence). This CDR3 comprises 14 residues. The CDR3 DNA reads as TGTGCCAGCAGCTTAACTAGCGCCCGAGGGGGGCAGTACTTC. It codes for CASSLTSARGGQYF.

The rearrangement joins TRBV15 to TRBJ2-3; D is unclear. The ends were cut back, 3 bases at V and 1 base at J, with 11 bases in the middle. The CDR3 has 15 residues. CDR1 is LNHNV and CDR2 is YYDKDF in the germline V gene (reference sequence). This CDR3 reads CATSSPDGGTDTQYF. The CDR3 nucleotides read TGTGCCACCAGCAGTCCCGACGGTGGCACAGATACGCAGTATTTT.

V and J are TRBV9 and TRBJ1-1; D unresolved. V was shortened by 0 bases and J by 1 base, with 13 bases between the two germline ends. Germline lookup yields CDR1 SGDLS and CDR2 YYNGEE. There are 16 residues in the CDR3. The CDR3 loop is CASSVGPPTRNTEAFF. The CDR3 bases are TGTGCCAGCAGCGTAGGTCCACCGACGAGGAACACTGAAGCTTTCTTT.